Each of the 3 T cell receptor beta chains below was sequenced from the same sample in a study of CD8 T cells in ankylosing spondylitis. Study conclusions and caveats: A TCR beta motif of several highly homologous variants seemed to mark ankylosing spondylitis blood.

One entry per CDR3 protein, called by TCRdb with MiXCR from the 5' RACE reads. The sample contains some 840,000 distinct CDR3 sequences, about an eighth of which appear only once. No antigen has been assigned to these receptors. The specimen was blood, either unsorted or a sorted T cell fraction (not recorded which). Every receptor here comes from a male donor with ankylosing spondylitis.

This clonotype was seen a handful of times. This rearrangement joins TRBV12-3 or TRBV12-4 to TRBJ2-7; no firm D call. The CDR3 is made up of 13 amino acids. With 6 bases removed from V and 4 bases from J, the gap between germline ends came to 13 bases. CDR3 protein: CASSPRHPYEQYF. The CDR3 DNA reads as TGTGCCAGCAGCCCCCGTCATCCATACGAGCAGTACTTC.

V is TRBV5-1 and J is TRBJ2-6; weak D call: TRBD2 (6 bases). Trimming shortened V by 3 bases and J by 0 bases, and 10 bases separated the two germline ends. From germline, CDR1 is SGHRS and CDR2 YFSETQ. The CDR3 consists of 16 residues. The CDR3 loop reads CASSWRGGSGANVLTF. The DNA of the CDR3 is TGCGCCAGCAGCTGGAGGGGCGGCTCTGGGGCCAACGTCCTGACTTTC.

The rearrangement links TRBV28 to TRBJ2-1; perhaps TRBD2 as D (6 bases). V was clipped by 8 bases and J by 4 bases, with 21 bases between them. CDR3 length: 16 amino acids. CDR1 is MDHEN, CDR2 SYDVKM, per germline. The CDR3 reads CASGGMEASSYNEQFF. CDR3 sequence (DNA): TGTGCCAGCGGCGGGATGGAGGCTAGCAGTTACAATGAGCAGTTCTTC. Looking up the rest from reference TRBV28 and TRBJ2-1 gives the full variable domain: DVKVTQSSRYLVKRTGEKVFLECVQDMDHENMFWYRQDPGLGLRLIYFSYDVKMKEKGDIPEGYSVSREKKERFSLILESASTNQTSMYLCASGGMEASSYNEQFFGPGTRLTVL.